This T cell receptor (beta chain) is drawn from a study of CD8 T cells in Susac syndrome. Study as a whole: Each patient with Susac syndrome, at the time of blood draw, was therapy-naive, on corticosteroids, or on intravenous immunoglobulin alone. Whole-study results and caveats: In Susac syndrome, CD4+ T cell repertoires lacked any clonal expansion.

TEMRA cells were enriched by FACS, while CD8+ and CD4+ T cells were obtained through a negative isolation that was performed magnetically. RNA totalling about 0.5 to 1 ug underwent reverse transcription with random hexamers. Amplification of TCR beta CDR3 across 54 Vbeta and 13 Jbeta was performed with immunoSEQ multiplex PCR. Each CDR3 protein gets one entry after TCRdb re-called the immunoSEQ multiplex PCR reads with MiXCR. Here the sample spans roughly 160,000 distinct CDR3 sequences, around 95% being singletons. The germline V and J ends were trimmed by 3 bases and 4 bases, with 13 bases remaining between them. This CDR3 region has 15 residues. CDR1 KGHDR and CDR2 SFDVKD come from the germline V gene. About this clonotype: Its antigen is unidentified.

The chain employs TRBV24-1 and TRBJ2-3; D may be TRBD1 (6 bases). The sample consisted of CD4+ T cells from PBMCs. The TCR originated in a human donor with Susac syndrome. Here the CDR3 DNA reads TGTGCCACCAGTGATCCATCCAGGGGCTCAGATACGCAGTATTTT. It specifies CATSDPSRGSDTQYF.